Below, 9 T cell receptor beta chains from the same sample are listed, as sequenced in a study of blood T cell repertoires in COVID-19. The protocol was immunoSEQ multiplex PCR, while the TCRdb copy is restricted to in-frame clones and leaves out a portion. Here the sample spans 350,000 or so clones, about 91% being singletons. Material for sequencing was peripheral blood. Every receptor here comes from a woman in her twenties or thirties with COVID-19, enrolled during active disease.

The J gene is TRBJ2-1, the V gene TRBV3-1 (or the pseudogene TRBV3-2); the match to TRBD1 covers 7 bases. The germline V gene has CDR1 LGHDT and CDR2 YNNKEL (reference sequence). V lost 4 bases to trimming and J lost 8 bases; unmatched junction nucleotides: 8. This CDR3 has 14 residues. The CDR3, as DNA: TGTGCCAGCAGCCCTCAGAGGGGGCCCCATGAGCAGTTCTTC. This gives the protein CASSPQRGPHEQFF.

This chain connects TRBV5-1 to TRBJ1-2; D call uncertain. Germline loops: CDR1 SGHRS, CDR2 YFSETQ. The germline V and J ends were trimmed by 4 bases and 4 bases, with 14 bases remaining between them. The CDR3 spans 14 residues. In DNA form, the CDR3 reads TGCGCCAGCAGCCCGCCAGAGGATCCCTATGGCTACACCTTC. It specifies CASSPPEDPYGYTF.

J is TRBJ1-5 and V is TRBV6-1; D gene uncertain. The CDR3 totals 16 residues. The germline V gene encodes CDR1 MNHNS and CDR2 SASEGT. V lost 2 bases, J lost 4 bases, and 15 bases lay in between. Here the CDR3 reads CASSEKAQSPNQPQHF. DNA for the CDR3: TGTGCCAGCAGTGAAAAAGCACAGAGTCCTAATCAGCCCCAGCATTTT.

The CDR3 here is CASSQDQAGEAGELFF. CDR3 DNA sequence: TGCGCCAGCAGCCAAGATCAAGCGGGGGAAGCCGGGGAGCTGTTTTTT. The J gene is TRBJ2-2, the V gene TRBV4-3; 8 positions match TRBD2. Per germline, CDR1 LGHNA and CDR2 YSLEER. With V trimmed by 0 bases and J by 6 bases, 6 bases remained unmatched. This CDR3 is built from 16 residues.

V gene TRBV12-3 or TRBV12-4 combines with J gene TRBJ1-2; 7 bases agree with TRBD1. The CDR3 is 12 residues long. J gave up 10 bases and V 5 bases, and 7 bases lay outside the gene matches. DNA for the CDR3: TGTGCCAGCAGTCCGGGGACAGCCCTCTACACCTTC. Amino acid sequence: CASSPGTALYTF.

V and J are TRBV14 and TRBJ2-1; 8 bases agree with TRBD2. CDR1 and CDR2 from the germline V gene are SGHDN and FVKESK. Unmatched junction bases numbered 6, after V lost 1 base and J lost 7 bases. The CDR3 covers 15 residues. The CDR3 region is CASSQGGGLANEQFF. The CDR3 region has the DNA TGTGCCAGCAGCCAAGGGGGAGGACTAGCTAATGAGCAGTTCTTC.

The CDR3 nucleotides read TGTGCCAGCAGCCCGGAGAGCTCTGGAAACACCATATATTTT. Encoded protein: CASSPESSGNTIYF. The rearrangement links TRBV5-6 to TRBJ1-3; D uncertain. Germline values: CDR1 SGHDT, CDR2 YYEEEE. The CDR3 spans 14 residues. Between the trimmed V and J ends, which lost 4 bases and 0 bases, there was a span of 8 bases. Drawing the rest from reference TRBV5-6 and TRBJ1-3, the complete variable domain is DAGVTQSPTHLIKTRGQQVTLRCSPKSGHDTVSWYQQALGQGPQFIFQYYEEEERQRGNFPDRFSGHQFPNYSSELNVNALLLGDSALYLCASSPESSGNTIYFGEGSWLTVV.

Comment on this clone: Other nucleotide sequences from this sample produce the same CDR3. The V gene is TRBV6-6, the J gene TRBJ2-7, with TRBD1 matching 7 bases. The germline gives CDR1 MNHNY, CDR2 SVGAGI (reference sequence). The CDR3 runs 14 residues. V gave up 2 bases and J gave up 3 bases; unmatched junction bases: 4. CDR3 loop: CASSYRDRVYEQYF. In nucleotides, the CDR3 is TGTGCCAGCAGTTACCGAGACAGGGTCTACGAGCAGTACTTC.

This sequence joins TRBV4-3 and TRBJ2-1; D uncertain. Trimming stripped 3 bases from V and 7 bases from J, with 13 bases between. CDR3 size: 14 residues. Looked up from germline, CDR1 is LGHNA and CDR2 is YSLEER. CDR3: CASSQEFTGNEQFF. CDR3 in DNA: TGCGCCAGCAGCCAGGAGTTCACTGGGAATGAGCAGTTCTTC.